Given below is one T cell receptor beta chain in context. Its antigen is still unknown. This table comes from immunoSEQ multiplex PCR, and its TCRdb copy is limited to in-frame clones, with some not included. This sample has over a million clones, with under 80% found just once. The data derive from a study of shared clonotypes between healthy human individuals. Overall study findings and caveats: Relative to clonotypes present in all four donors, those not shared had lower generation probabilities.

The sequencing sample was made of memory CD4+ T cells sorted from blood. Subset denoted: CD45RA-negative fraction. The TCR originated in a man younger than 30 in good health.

This CDR3 reads CASSPTGWGGGGQPQHF. DNA of the CDR3: TGTGCCAGCAGTCCCACCGGGTGGGGGGGAGGAGGTCAGCCCCAGCATTTT. This chain uses TRBV28 with TRBJ1-5; D possibly corresponds to TRBD1 (5 bases). CDR3 size: 17 residues. Looked up from germline, CDR1 is MDHEN and CDR2 is SYDVKM. Deletions cut 5 bases from V and 6 bases from J, with 23 bases between.